The present T cell receptor beta chain was sequenced within a study of beta chain features in type 1 diabetes. Background on the study: All of the samples together had around 110,000,000 sorted cells examined. Study-level findings and limits: Type 1 diabetes patients showed a moderate but significant shortening of TCRB CDR3s in all four CD4+ subsets.

Expressed TCRB transcripts were sequenced after all isolated RNA was converted to cDNA. Libraries were prepared by immunoSEQ multiplex PCR; TCRdb keeps only in-frame clonotypes and omits some of them. This sample carries approximately 170,000 clones, 7% to 9% of them seen once, and the ten largest clones take under 0.55%. One heparinised blood draw averaging approximately 0.11 L was given by each donor. CDR3 size: 15 residues. The germline V gene has CDR1 SNHLY and CDR2 FYNNEI. Trimming removed 1 base at V and 0 bases at J, with 7 bases between. The table lists this clone with a few counts. The target antigen is unknown.

This sequence originates from a young man with type 1 diabetes. The sequenced material came from central memory CD4+ T cells from blood. The chain carries TRBV2 and TRBJ2-1; D is unresolved. The CDR3 region is CASSEDYGSYNEQFF. CDR3 sequence (DNA): TGTGCCAGCAGTGAAGACTACGGCTCCTACAATGAGCAGTTCTTC. Together with reference TRBV2 and TRBJ2-1, the CDR3 gives the full variable domain: EPEVTQTPSHQVTQMGQEVILRCVPISNHLYFYWYRQILGQKVEFLVSFYNNEISEKSEIFDDQFSVERPDGSNFTLKIRSTKLEDSAMYFCASSEDYGSYNEQFFGPGTRLTVL.